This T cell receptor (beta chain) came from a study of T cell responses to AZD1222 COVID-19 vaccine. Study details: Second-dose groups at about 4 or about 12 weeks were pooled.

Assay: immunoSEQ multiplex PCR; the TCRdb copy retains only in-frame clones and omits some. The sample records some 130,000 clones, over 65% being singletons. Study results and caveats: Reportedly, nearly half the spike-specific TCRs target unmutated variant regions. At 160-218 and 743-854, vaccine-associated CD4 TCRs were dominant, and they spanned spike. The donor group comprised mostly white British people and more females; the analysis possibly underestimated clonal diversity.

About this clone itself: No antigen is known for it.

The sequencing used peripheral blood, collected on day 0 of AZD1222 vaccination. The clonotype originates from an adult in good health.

The CDR3 DNA reads as TGTGCCAGCAGCGTGACAGGGGGAGAGAATTCACCCCTCCACTTT. It specifies CASSVTGGENSPLHF. The J gene is TRBJ1-6, the V gene TRBV5-5, with TRBD1 identical over 9 bases. CDR3 length: 15 amino acids. From germline, CDR1 is SGHKS and CDR2 YYEKEE (reference sequence). V dropped 4 bases and J dropped 7; count of bases not matched to a gene: 6.